This T cell receptor beta chain was documented in a study of shared clonotypes between healthy human individuals. Germline CDR1 reads SGHRS; CDR2 reads YFSETQ. V lost 4 bases, J lost 0 bases, and 20 bases lay in between. This CDR3 has 18 amino acids. TCRdb's table, derived via immunoSEQ multiplex PCR, lists solely in-frame clones and lacks some. The sample lists about 2.4 million clones; roughly 93% were seen once. V gene TRBV5-1 combines with J gene TRBJ2-1; maybe TRBD2 (7 bases). The TCR comes from a man aged 18-30 years in good health. Some clones in this sample may be carry-over from other donors' samples. The sample consisted of naive CD4+ T cells from PBMCs. Described subset: CD45RA+ positively selected. The CDR3 bases are TGCGCCAGCAGCCGGGGGGTTTTAGCGGACAGCTCCTACAATGAGCAGTTCTTC. It codes for CASSRGVLADSSYNEQFF.